These 6 T cell receptor beta chains were sequenced from one sample in a study of blood T cell repertoires in COVID-19. Measured with immunoSEQ multiplex PCR; TCRdb has only the in-frame clones, and not every one. Among over 200,000 clones listed, about 73% were seen once. The specimen was peripheral blood. These receptors originate from a woman over 75 with acute or convalescent COVID-19.

This clone was detected once. V gene TRBV20-1 combines with J gene TRBJ2-7; TRBD2 agrees at 7 bases. Looked up from germline, CDR1 is DFQATT and CDR2 is SNEGSKA (reference sequence). This CDR3 comprises 11 residues. V was clipped by 5 bases and J by 2 bases; unmatched bases: 0. CDR3 bases: TGCAGTGCTGGACTAGCCTACGAGCAGTACTTC. Translation: CSAGLAYEQYF.

The chain carries TRBV3-1 (or the pseudogene TRBV3-2) and TRBJ1-2, with D perhaps TRBD1 (6 bases). Germline V lookup: CDR1 LGHDT, CDR2 YNNKEL (reference sequence). Trimming took off 1 base at V and 6 bases at J, with 12 bases between the two ends. The CDR3 length is 14 residues. As DNA, the CDR3 is TGTGCCAGCAGCCAAGCCAGGGGTTCAGATGGCTACACCTTC. It yields the protein CASSQARGSDGYTF.

The chain employs TRBV29-1 and TRBJ1-1, with D unclear. V was trimmed by 6 bases and J by 8 bases, leaving 19 bases between them. The CDR3 extends over 13 amino acids. Germline V gene lookup returns CDR1 SQVTM and CDR2 ANQGSEA. The CDR3 region has the DNA TGCAGCGTCCCTGCGGTAGGATTTCAAGAAGCTTTCTTT. As protein: CSVPAVGFQEAFF.

The CDR3 loop reads CASSSQMTGGVNEQFF. DNA of the CDR3: TGTGCCAGCAGCTCGCAGATGACAGGGGGAGTCAATGAGCAGTTCTTC. The chain recombines TRBV5-4 with TRBJ2-1, with 9 bases that match TRBD1. CDR3 length: 16 amino acids. J gave up 6 bases and V 3 bases, and 10 bases lay outside the gene matches. CDR1 is SGHNT and CDR2 is YYREEE in the germline V gene (reference sequence).

The V gene is TRBV4-2, the J gene TRBJ2-2, with D tentatively TRBD1 (6 bases). CDR1 is LGHNA and CDR2 is YNFKEQ in the germline V gene. Trimming took off 5 bases at V and 6 bases at J, with 16 bases between the two ends. This CDR3 contains 15 residues. CDR3 nucleotides: TGTGCCAGCAGCACCTTTCTGGGGGCTCCCGGGGAGCTGTTTTTT. Protein sequence: CASSTFLGAPGELFF.

The rearrangement joins TRBV6-5 to TRBJ1-1; D unclear. The CDR3 spans 13 residues. The germline V and J ends were trimmed by 7 bases and 4 bases, with 13 bases remaining between them. CDR1 and CDR2 (germline): MNHEY, SVGAGI. The CDR3 spells CASTERARTEAFF. The DNA for the CDR3 is TGTGCCAGCACGGAGAGGGCTCGCACTGAAGCTTTCTTT.